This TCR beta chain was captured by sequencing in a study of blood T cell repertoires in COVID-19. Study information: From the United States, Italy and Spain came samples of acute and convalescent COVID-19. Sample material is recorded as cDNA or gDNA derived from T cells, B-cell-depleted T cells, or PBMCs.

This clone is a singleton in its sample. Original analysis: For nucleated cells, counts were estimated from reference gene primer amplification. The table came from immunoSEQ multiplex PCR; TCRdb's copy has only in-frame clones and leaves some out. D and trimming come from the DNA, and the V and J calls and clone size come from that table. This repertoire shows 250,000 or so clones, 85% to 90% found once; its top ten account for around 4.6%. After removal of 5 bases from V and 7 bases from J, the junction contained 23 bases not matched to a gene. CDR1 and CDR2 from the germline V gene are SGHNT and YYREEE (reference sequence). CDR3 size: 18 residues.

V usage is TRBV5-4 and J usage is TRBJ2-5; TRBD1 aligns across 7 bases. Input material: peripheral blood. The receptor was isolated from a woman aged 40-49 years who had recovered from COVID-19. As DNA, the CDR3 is TGTGCCAGCAGACGGAACGCAAAAGCCGGGACAGTCCCTCTGACCCAGTACTTC. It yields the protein CASRRNAKAGTVPLTQYF.